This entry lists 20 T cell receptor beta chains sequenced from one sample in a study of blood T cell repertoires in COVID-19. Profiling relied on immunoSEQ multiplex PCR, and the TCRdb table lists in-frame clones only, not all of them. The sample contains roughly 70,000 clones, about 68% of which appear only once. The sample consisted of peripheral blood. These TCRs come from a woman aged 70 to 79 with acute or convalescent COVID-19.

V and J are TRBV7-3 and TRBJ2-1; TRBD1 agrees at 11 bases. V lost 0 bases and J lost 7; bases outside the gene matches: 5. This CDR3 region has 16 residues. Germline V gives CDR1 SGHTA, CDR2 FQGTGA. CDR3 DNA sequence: TGTGCCAGCAGCTTAACCGGGACAGGGGGTTGGAATGAGCAGTTCTTC. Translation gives CASSLTGTGGWNEQFF.

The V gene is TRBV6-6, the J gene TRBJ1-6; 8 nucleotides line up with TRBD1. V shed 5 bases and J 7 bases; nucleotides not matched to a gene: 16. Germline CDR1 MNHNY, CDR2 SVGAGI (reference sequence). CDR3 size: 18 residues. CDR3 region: CASSLQPPGQGRNSPLHF. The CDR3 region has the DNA TGTGCCAGCAGTCTACAACCCCCCGGACAGGGACGGAATTCACCCCTCCACTTT.

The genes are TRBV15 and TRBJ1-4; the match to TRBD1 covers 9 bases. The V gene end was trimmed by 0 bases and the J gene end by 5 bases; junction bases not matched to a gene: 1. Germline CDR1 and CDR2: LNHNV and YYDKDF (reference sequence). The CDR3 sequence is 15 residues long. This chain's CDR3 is CATSRDGTGNEKLFF. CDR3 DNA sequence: TGTGCCACCAGCAGAGATGGGACAGGGAATGAAAAACTGTTTTTT.

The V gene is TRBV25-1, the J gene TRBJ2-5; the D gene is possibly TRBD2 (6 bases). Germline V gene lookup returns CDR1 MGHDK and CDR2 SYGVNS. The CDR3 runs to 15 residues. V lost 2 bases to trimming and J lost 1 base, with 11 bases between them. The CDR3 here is CASSEALGGQETQYF. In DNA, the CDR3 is TGTGCCAGCAGTGAAGCTCTCGGGGGCCAAGAGACCCAGTACTTC.

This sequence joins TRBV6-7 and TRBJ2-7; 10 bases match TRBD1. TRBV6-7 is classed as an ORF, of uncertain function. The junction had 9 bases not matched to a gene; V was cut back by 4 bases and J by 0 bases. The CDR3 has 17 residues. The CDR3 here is CASSSPGQGPFSYEQYF. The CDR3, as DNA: TGTGCCAGCAGTTCTCCGGGACAGGGGCCCTTCTCCTACGAGCAGTACTTC.

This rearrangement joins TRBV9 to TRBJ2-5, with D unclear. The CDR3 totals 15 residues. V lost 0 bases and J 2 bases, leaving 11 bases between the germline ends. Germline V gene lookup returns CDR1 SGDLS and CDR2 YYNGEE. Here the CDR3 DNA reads TGTGCCAGCAGCGTAGGATTGAGCGATCAAGAGACCCAGTACTTC. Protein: CASSVGLSDQETQYF.

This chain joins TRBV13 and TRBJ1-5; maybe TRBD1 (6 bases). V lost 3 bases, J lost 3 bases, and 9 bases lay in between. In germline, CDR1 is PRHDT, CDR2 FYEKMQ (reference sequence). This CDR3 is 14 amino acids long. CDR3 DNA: TGTGCCAGCAGCTTCCGGGGACACAATCAGCCCCAGCATTTT. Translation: CASSFRGHNQPQHF.

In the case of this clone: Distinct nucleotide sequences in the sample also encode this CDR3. Here the CDR3 DNA reads TGCAGCGTCCCTGGACAGGGGAACACTGAAGCTTTCTTT. Translation gives CSVPGQGNTEAFF. The chain combines TRBV29-1 with TRBJ1-1, with TRBD1 matching over 8 bases. After removal of 6 bases from V and 1 base from J, the junction contained 4 bases not matched to a gene. The CDR3 has 13 residues. Germline V lookup: CDR1 SQVTM, CDR2 ANQGSEA.

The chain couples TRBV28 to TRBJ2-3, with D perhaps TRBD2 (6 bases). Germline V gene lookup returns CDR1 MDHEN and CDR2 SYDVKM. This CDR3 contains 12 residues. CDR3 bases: TGTACTTGTCGCGGGAACACAGATACGCAGTATTTT. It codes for CTCRGNTDTQYF.

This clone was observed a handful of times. CDR3: CASSREGQGARAGNTIYF. The CDR3 DNA follows: TGTGCCAGCAGTCGAGAAGGACAGGGGGCTAGGGCTGGAAACACCATATATTTT. This chain uses TRBV27 with TRBJ1-3, with 11 bases aligning to TRBD1. Germline values: CDR1 MNHEY, CDR2 SMNVEV (reference sequence). The CDR3 extends over 18 amino acids. V was clipped by 5 bases and J by 2 bases; unmatched bases: 11.

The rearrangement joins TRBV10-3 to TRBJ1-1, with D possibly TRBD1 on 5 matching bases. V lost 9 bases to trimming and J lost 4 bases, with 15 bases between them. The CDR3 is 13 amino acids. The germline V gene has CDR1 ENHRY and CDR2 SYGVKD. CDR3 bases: TGTGCCATTAGGGGCAGGGTAGGCACTGAAGCTTTCTTT. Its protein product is CAIRGRVGTEAFF.

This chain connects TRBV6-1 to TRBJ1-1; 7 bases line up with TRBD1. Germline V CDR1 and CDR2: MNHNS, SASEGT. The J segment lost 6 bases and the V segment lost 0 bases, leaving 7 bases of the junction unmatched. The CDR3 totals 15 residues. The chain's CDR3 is CASSEASRGVPEAFF. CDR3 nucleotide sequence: TGTGCCAGCAGTGAAGCTTCCAGGGGGGTACCTGAAGCTTTCTTT.

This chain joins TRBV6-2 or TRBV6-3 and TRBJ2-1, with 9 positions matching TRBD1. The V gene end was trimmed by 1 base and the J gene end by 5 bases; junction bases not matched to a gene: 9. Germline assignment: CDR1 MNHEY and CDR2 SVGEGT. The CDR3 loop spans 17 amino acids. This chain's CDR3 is CASSYFTQGTGNNEQFF. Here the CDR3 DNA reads TGTGCCAGCAGTTACTTTACCCAAGGGACAGGGAACAATGAGCAGTTCTTC.

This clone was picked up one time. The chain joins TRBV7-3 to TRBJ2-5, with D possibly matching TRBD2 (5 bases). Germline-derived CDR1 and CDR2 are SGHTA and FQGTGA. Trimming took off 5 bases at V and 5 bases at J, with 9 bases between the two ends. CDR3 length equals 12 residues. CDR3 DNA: TGTGCCAGCAGCCCCCCGGGGGAGACCCAGTACTTC. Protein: CASSPPGETQYF.

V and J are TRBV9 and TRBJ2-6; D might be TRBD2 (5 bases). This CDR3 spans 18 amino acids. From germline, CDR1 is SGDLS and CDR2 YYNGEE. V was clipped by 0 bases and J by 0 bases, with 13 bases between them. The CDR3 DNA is TGTGCCAGCAGCGTAGCTCGGGAAGGGCGCTCTGGGGCCAACGTCCTGACTTTC. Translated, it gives CASSVAREGRSGANVLTF.

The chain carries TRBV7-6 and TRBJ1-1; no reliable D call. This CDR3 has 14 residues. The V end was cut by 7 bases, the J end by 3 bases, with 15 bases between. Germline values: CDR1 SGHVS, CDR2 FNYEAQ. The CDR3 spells CASTESEGDTEAFF. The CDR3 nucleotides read TGTGCCAGCACCGAATCTGAAGGAGACACTGAAGCTTTCTTT.

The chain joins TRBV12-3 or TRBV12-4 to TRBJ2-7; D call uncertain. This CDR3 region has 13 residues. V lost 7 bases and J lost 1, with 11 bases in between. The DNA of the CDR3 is TGTGCCAGCACGTCGGGTGGGTCCTACGAGCAGTACTTC. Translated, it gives CASTSGGSYEQYF.

The CDR3 is CASTTGPGHGYTF. For the CDR3, the DNA is TGTGCCAGCACTACAGGTCCTGGTCATGGCTACACCTTC. V and J are TRBV6-5 and TRBJ1-2, with D tentatively TRBD1 (5 bases). Trimming cost V 7 bases and J 6 bases, with 15 bases left between them. Germline values: CDR1 MNHEY, CDR2 SVGAGI. The CDR3 length is 13 residues.

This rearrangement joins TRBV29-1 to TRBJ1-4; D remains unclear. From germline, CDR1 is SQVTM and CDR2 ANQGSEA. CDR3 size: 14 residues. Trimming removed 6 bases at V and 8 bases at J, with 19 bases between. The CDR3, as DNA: TGCAGCGTCCTACCTAGGACTTCGGGGGAAAAACTGTTTTTT. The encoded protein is CSVLPRTSGEKLFF.

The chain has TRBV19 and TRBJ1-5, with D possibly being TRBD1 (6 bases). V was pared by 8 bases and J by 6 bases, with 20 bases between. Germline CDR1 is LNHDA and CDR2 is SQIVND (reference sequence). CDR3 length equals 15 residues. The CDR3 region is CASRRGGGMGQPQHF. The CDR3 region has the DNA TGTGCCAGTCGCCGGGGAGGGGGTATGGGTCAGCCCCAGCATTTT.